A single sample is the source of the 4 T cell receptor beta chains below, sequenced in a study of cytotoxic CD8 clonotypes in ibrutinib-treated CLL. The assay was immunoSEQ multiplex PCR, and TCRdb's table has in-frame clones only and misses some. The sample has approximately 170,000 clones, nearly 90% seen once; the top ten hold about 2.9%. The specimen comprised PBMCs, sampled at disease progression, from a patient treated with ibrutinib. These TCRs come from a human donor with chronic lymphocytic leukemia.

This clone was seen just once. The V and J genes are TRBV4-2 and TRBJ2-7, with a possible D match to TRBD2 (5 bases). Germline CDR1 and CDR2: LGHNA and YNFKEQ. Trimming removed 0 bases from V and 2 bases from J, with 8 bases in between. The CDR3 sequence is 14 residues long. The CDR3 nucleotides are TGTGCCAGCAGCCAAGAACGGGGTCCCTACGAGCAGTACTTC. It translates to CASSQERGPYEQYF.

The chain uses TRBV30 and TRBJ1-2; D might be TRBD1 (6 bases). The V gene's germline CDR1 is GTSNPN and CDR2 SVGIG (reference sequence). Between the trimmed V and J ends, which lost 3 bases and 2 bases, there was a span of 13 bases. The CDR3 spans 14 residues. The CDR3: CAWSINRVNYGYTF. CDR3 nucleotide sequence: TGTGCCTGGAGCATAAACAGGGTGAACTATGGCTACACCTTC.

A single count supports this clone. The chain employs TRBV27 and TRBJ1-2; the D gene is possibly TRBD1 (5 bases). Germline CDR1 is MNHEY and CDR2 is SMNVEV (reference sequence). This CDR3 has 13 amino acids. Trimming shortened V by 8 bases and J by 3 bases, and 13 bases separated the two germline ends. The CDR3 reads CASYIQGDYGYTF. CDR3 coding DNA: TGTGCCAGCTACATTCAGGGTGACTATGGCTACACCTTC.

The rearrangement joins TRBV25-1 to TRBJ1-1; TRBD1 aligns across 11 bases. Germline assignment: CDR1 MGHDK and CDR2 SYGVNS. The J segment lost 3 bases and the V segment lost 8 bases, leaving 2 bases of the junction unmatched. The CDR3 totals 13 residues. This CDR3 is CASRGQGDTEAFF. The CDR3 region has the DNA TGTGCCAGCCGGGGACAGGGGGACACTGAAGCTTTCTTT.